What follows are 20 T cell receptor beta chains derived from one specimen sequenced in a study of T cell repertoires in cytomegalovirus infection. TCRdb reprocessed the reads via MiXCR and lists one record per CDR3 protein. The sample has hundreds of thousands of distinct CDR3 sequences, 17% seen once. Sequenced sample: PBMCs. The source of these receptors is a human donor in good health (CMV status not recorded). Some clones in this sample may be carry-over from other donors' samples.

This clonotype was counted a few times. The chain carries TRBV11-2 and TRBJ1-4, with unresolved D. CDR1 is SGHAT, CDR2 FQNNGV, per germline. CDR3 size: 12 residues. V lost 4 bases and J 10 bases, leaving 10 bases between the germline ends. The CDR3 DNA reads as TGTGCCAGCAGCTCAATCTGGGGAAAACTGTTTTTT. It yields the protein CASSSIWGKLFF.

CDR3 sequence (DNA): TGTGCCAGCAGCGTAGCTCAGGGGAGGACAGATACGCAGTATTTT. Protein sequence: CASSVAQGRTDTQYF. The chain uses TRBV9 and TRBJ2-3; the D call may be TRBD1 or TRBD2 (6 bases each). Germline CDR1 is SGDLS and CDR2 is YYNGEE. V was pared by 0 bases and J by 3 bases, with 11 bases between. There are 15 residues in the CDR3.

This clonotype has more than one count but fewer than ten. The CDR3 reads CASSPRLVGSYEQYF. For the CDR3, the DNA is TGTGCCAGCAGTCCACGACTAGTAGGTTCCTACGAGCAGTACTTC. The chain links TRBV27 to TRBJ2-7; possible D gene TRBD2, 6 bases. Trimming removed 5 bases at V and 1 base at J, with 15 bases between. The CDR3 has 15 residues. CDR1 and CDR2 from the germline V gene are MNHEY and SMNVEV (reference sequence).

The table lists this clonotype with a few counts. J is TRBJ2-6 and V is TRBV7-9; no clear D gene. V dropped 5 bases and J dropped 0 bases, with 11 bases sitting between them. Germline-derived CDR1 and CDR2 are SEHNR and FQNEAQ (reference sequence). The CDR3 sequence is 16 residues long. DNA for the CDR3: TGTGCCAGCAGCGAATCGACTGGCTCTGGGGCCAACGTCCTGACTTTC. This codes for CASSESTGSGANVLTF.

The chain uses TRBV6-2 or TRBV6-3 and TRBJ1-2; D is possibly TRBD1 (5 bases). In germline, CDR1 is MNHEY, CDR2 SVGEGT. Trimming cost V 7 bases and J 8 bases, with 17 bases left between them. The CDR3 consists of 13 residues. The CDR3 bases are TGTGCCAGCAACCCCCAAGGACAATACGGCTACACCTTC. This gives the protein CASNPQGQYGYTF.

This clonotype was seen ten or more times. The V call is TRBV7-8, the J call TRBJ1-5; D unclear. CDR1 is SGHVS and CDR2 is FQNEAQ in the germline V gene. V was cut by 0 bases and J by 9 bases, with 15 bases left in between. This CDR3 is built from 15 residues. CDR3 protein: CASSLAGTNNWPQHF. The DNA of the CDR3 is TGTGCCAGCAGCTTAGCTGGAACAAATAACTGGCCCCAGCATTTT.

As to this clonotype: One end of the junction is discordant with germline, which a read error may explain. The chain employs TRBV2 and TRBJ2-5; 9 bases are shared with TRBD1. Germline CDR1 is SNHLY and CDR2 is FYNNEI. The CDR3 has 13 residues. The CDR3 sequence is CASMGTGKGTQNF. The CDR3 DNA sequence: TGTGCCAGCATGGGGACAGGGAAGGGGACCCAGAACTTC. Full variable domain (rest looked up from reference TRBV2 and TRBJ2-5): EPEVTQTPSHQVTQMGQEVILRCVPISNHLYFYWYRQILGQKVEFLVSFYNNEISEKSEIFDDQFSVERPDGSNFTLKIRSTKLEDSAMYFCASMGTGKGTQNFGPGTRLLVL.

The chain combines TRBV4-3 with TRBJ2-1, with 7 bases identical to TRBD1. V was clipped by 4 bases and J by 5 bases; unmatched bases: 5. Germline CDR1 and CDR2: LGHNA and YSLEER. CDR3 length: 14 amino acids. CDR3 loop: CASSPTGQNNEQFF. The DNA of the CDR3 is TGCGCCAGCAGCCCCACGGGACAGAACAATGAGCAGTTCTTC.

This clonotype showed up just a few times. The J gene is TRBJ2-7, the V gene TRBV12-3 or TRBV12-4; 7 nucleotides agree with TRBD1. This CDR3 has 14 residues. After removal of 6 bases from V and 0 bases from J, the junction contained 5 bases not matched to a gene. The DNA of the CDR3 is TGTGCCAGCAGGGCCGGGACAGACTCCTACGAGCAGTACTTC. Translating gives CASRAGTDSYEQYF.

This clonotype was observed at least ten times. V is TRBV7-2 and J is TRBJ2-1; 9 nucleotides agree with TRBD1. Germline CDR1 SGHTA, CDR2 FQGNSA. The J segment lost 3 bases and the V segment lost 4 bases, leaving 7 bases of the junction unmatched. The CDR3 sequence is 16 residues long. The CDR3 sequence: CASSYLRDRDYNEQFF. CDR3 sequence (DNA): TGTGCCAGCAGCTACCTACGGGACAGGGACTACAATGAGCAGTTCTTC.

This clonotype was observed a few times. This chain joins TRBV7-8 and TRBJ2-1; no clear D gene. Germline values: CDR1 SGHVS, CDR2 FQNEAQ. This CDR3 contains 18 residues. Trimming removed 3 bases from V and 5 bases from J, with 23 bases in between. CDR3: CASSFPFGFPPTHNEQFF. For the CDR3, the DNA is TGTGCCAGCAGCTTCCCCTTTGGGTTCCCCCCAACACACAATGAGCAGTTCTTC.

This clonotype has a handful of counts. The J gene is TRBJ1-2, the V gene TRBV18; D possibly corresponds to TRBD1 (5 bases). The CDR3 sequence is 16 residues long. Germline V gene data show CDR1 as KGHSH and CDR2 as LQKENI. Trimming stripped 3 bases from V and 1 base from J, with 15 bases between. The CDR3 loop is CASSPNRGAFNYGYTF. CDR3 DNA: TGTGCCAGCTCACCGAACCGAGGGGCTTTTAACTATGGCTACACCTTC.

This clonotype was found a few times. V is TRBV5-1 and J is TRBJ1-1, with 8 bases lining up with TRBD1. Germline loops: CDR1 SGHRS, CDR2 YFSETQ. The CDR3 loop spans 16 amino acids. V was pared by 2 bases and J by 8 bases, with 14 bases of the junction left unmatched. CDR3 DNA sequence: TGCGCCAGCAGCTTTAGGACAGGGACTACTACTACCGAAGCTTTCTTT. The encoded protein is CASSFRTGTTTTEAFF.

Ten or more counts support this clonotype. The genes are TRBV20-1 and TRBJ1-6; TRBD1 is a possible D gene (6 bases). The germline V gene encodes CDR1 DFQATT and CDR2 SNEGSKA (reference sequence). V gave up 3 bases and J gave up 10 bases, with 25 bases separating them. The CDR3 is 17 amino acids. The CDR3 DNA sequence: TGCAGTGCTAGTCCCCATCACCGGCAGGGGTCTCGGTCACCCCTCCACTTT. It yields the protein CSASPHHRQGSRSPLHF.

There are a few counts of this clonotype. The rearrangement uses TRBV11-2 and TRBJ2-1; 7 bases fit TRBD2. The CDR3 has 17 residues. Unmatched junction bases numbered 12, after V lost 1 base and J lost 6 bases. Germline CDR1 is SGHAT and CDR2 is FQNNGV. The CDR3 region is CASSLVLGGGESNEQFF. CDR3 nucleotides: TGTGCCAGCAGCTTAGTACTAGGTGGGGGGGAAAGCAATGAGCAGTTCTTC. Supplemented by reference TRBV11-2 and TRBJ2-1, the full variable domain reads EAGVAQSPRYKIIEKRQSVAFWCNPISGHATLYWYQQILGQGPKLLIQFQNNGVVDDSQLPKDRFSAERLKGVDSTLKIQPAKLEDSAVYLCASSLVLGGGESNEQFFGPGTRLTVL.

This clonotype was picked up a small number of times. The chain couples TRBV19 to TRBJ2-3; TRBD1 matches 9 bases. Germline V gene lookup returns CDR1 LNHDA and CDR2 SQIVND (reference sequence). This CDR3 comprises 17 residues. Trimming removed 5 bases from V and 3 bases from J; junction bases left unmatched: 12. In DNA, the CDR3 is TGTGCCAGTAGTTTACAATGGACAGGGGAGAGGACAGATACGCAGTATTTT. Protein: CASSLQWTGERTDTQYF.

The J gene is TRBJ1-4, the V gene TRBV12-3 or TRBV12-4; D gene ambiguous. V lost 0 bases to trimming and J lost 7 bases, with 9 bases between them. This CDR3 has 14 residues. DNA for the CDR3: TGTGCCAGCAGTTTAGCGTCACTATCTGAAAAACTGTTTTTT. It translates to CASSLASLSEKLFF.

This sequence joins TRBV27 and TRBJ1-6; D is undetermined. The CDR3 totals 12 residues. Deletions cut 5 bases from V and 10 bases from J, with 9 bases between. The germline V gene has CDR1 MNHEY and CDR2 SMNVEV (reference sequence). CDR3 bases: TGTGCCAGCAGTGCGACTTGGTCACCCCTCCACTTT. It translates to CASSATWSPLHF.

Many counts were recorded for this clonotype. The rearrangement joins TRBV7-8 to TRBJ1-1; D remains ambiguous. With 1 base removed from V and 6 bases from J, the gap between germline ends came to 12 bases. The germline CDR1 and CDR2 sequences are SGHVS and FQNEAQ. This CDR3 spans 14 amino acids. The CDR3 sequence is CASSLGSFSAEAFF. For the CDR3, the DNA is TGTGCCAGCAGCTTAGGGTCGTTCAGTGCTGAAGCTTTCTTT.

This clonotype appeared many times. V and J are TRBV7-2 and TRBJ1-2; D unresolved. The CDR3 has 12 amino acids. Germline values: CDR1 SGHTA, CDR2 FQGNSA. Trimming stripped 6 bases from V and 7 bases from J, with 12 bases between. CDR3 in amino acids: CASRMGLGGYTF. The CDR3 DNA reads TGTGCCAGCAGAATGGGGTTAGGTGGCTACACCTTC.